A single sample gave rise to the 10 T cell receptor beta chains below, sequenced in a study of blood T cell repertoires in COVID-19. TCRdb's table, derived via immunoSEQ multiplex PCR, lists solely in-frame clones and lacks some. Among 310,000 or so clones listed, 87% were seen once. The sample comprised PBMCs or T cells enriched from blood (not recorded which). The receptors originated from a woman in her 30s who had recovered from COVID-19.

Here the CDR3 reads CASSPGLVADTQYF. The DNA of the CDR3 is TGTGCCAGCAGCCCGGGACTAGTGGCAGATACGCAGTATTTT. J is TRBJ2-3 and V is TRBV7-2; 8 positions match TRBD2. The CDR3 loop spans 14 amino acids. V was clipped by 5 bases and J by 4 bases; unmatched bases: 5. Germline values: CDR1 SGHTA, CDR2 FQGNSA.

The CDR3 DNA is TGTGCCAGCAGTTTACGTAGGGGTGACACTGAAGCTTTCTTT. It is translated as CASSLRRGDTEAFF. The V and J genes are TRBV27 and TRBJ1-1, with TRBD1 as a possible D gene (5 bases). CDR1 and CDR2 (germline): MNHEY, SMNVEV (reference sequence). CDR3 length: 14 residues. The germline V and J ends were trimmed by 2 bases and 3 bases, with 10 bases remaining between them.

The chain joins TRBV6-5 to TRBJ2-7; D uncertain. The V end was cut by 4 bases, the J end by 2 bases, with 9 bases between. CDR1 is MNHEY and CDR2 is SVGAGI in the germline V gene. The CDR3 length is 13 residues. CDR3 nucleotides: TGTGCCAGCAGTTCTCTAGTAACCTACGAGCAGTACTTC. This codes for CASSSLVTYEQYF.

DNA of the CDR3: TGCGCCAGCAGCCAAGACCCTCCCAGACTAGCGGGGGGTTCGTACACCGGGGAGCTGTTTTTT. It codes for CASSQDPPRLAGGSYTGELFF. The chain carries TRBV4-1 and TRBJ2-2, with TRBD2 identical over 13 bases. This CDR3 region has 21 residues. The junction had 13 bases not matched to a gene; V was cut back by 0 bases and J by 3 bases. The V gene's germline CDR1 is MGHRA and CDR2 YSYEKL.

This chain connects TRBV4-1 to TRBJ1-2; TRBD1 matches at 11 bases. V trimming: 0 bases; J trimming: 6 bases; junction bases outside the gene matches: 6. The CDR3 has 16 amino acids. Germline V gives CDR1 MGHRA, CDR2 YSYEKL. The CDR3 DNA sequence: TGCGCCAGCAGCCAAGATTTCCGGACAGGGGGCAATGGCTACACCTTC. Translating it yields CASSQDFRTGGNGYTF.

The CDR3 sequence is CSGVVNTEAFF. The CDR3 DNA follows: TGCAGTGGAGTGGTGAACACTGAAGCTTTCTTT. The chain carries TRBV20-1 and TRBJ1-1, with D hard to call. The CDR3 runs to 11 residues. Deletions cut 7 bases from V and 0 bases from J, with 6 bases between. The germline V gene has CDR1 DFQATT and CDR2 SNEGSKA (reference sequence).

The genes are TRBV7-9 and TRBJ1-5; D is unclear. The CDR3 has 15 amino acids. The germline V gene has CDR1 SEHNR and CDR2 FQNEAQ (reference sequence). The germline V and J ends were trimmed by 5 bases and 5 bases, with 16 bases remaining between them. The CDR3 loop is CASSRREGGDQPQHF. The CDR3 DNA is TGTGCCAGCAGCCGACGGGAGGGCGGGGATCAGCCCCAGCATTTT.

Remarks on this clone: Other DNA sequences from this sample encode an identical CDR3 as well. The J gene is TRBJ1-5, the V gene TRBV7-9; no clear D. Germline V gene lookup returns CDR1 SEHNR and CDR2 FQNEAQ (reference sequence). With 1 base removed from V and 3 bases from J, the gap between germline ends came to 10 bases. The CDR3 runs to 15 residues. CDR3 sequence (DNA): TGTGCCAGCAGCTTAGGAGGTCGGGACAATCAGCCCCAGCATTTT. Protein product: CASSLGGRDNQPQHF.

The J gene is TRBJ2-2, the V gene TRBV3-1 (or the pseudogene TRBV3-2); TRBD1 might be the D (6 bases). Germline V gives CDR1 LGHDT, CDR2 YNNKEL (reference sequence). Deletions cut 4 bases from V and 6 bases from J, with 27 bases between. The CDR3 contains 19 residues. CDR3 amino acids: CASSRLKTPTKQGSGELFF. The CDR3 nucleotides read TGTGCCAGCAGCCGGCTCAAGACCCCGACAAAACAGGGCTCCGGGGAGCTGTTTTTT.

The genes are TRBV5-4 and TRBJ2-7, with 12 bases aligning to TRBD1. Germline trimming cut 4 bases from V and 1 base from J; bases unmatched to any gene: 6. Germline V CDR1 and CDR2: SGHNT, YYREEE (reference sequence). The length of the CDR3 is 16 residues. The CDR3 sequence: CASSRGTGGKSYEQYF. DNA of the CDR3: TGTGCCAGCAGCCGCGGGACAGGGGGCAAGTCCTACGAGCAGTACTTC.